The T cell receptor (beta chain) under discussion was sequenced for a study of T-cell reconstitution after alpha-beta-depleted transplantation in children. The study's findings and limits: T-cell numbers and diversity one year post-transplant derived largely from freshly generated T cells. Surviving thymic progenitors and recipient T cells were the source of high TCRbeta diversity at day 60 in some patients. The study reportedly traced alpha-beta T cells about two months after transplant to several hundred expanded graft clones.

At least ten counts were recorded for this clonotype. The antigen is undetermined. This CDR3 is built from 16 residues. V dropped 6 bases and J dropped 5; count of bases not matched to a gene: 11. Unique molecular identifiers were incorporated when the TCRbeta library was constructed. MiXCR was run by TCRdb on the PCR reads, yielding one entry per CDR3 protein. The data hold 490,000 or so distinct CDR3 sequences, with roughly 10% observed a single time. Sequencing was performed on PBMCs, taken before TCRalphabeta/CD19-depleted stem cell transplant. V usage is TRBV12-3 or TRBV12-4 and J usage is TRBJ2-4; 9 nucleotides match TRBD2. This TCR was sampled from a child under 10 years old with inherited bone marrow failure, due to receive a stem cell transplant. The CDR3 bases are TGTGCCAGCAGGGGTACCCATAGCGGGGGTCAAAACATTCAGTACTTC. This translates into CASRGTHSGGQNIQYF.